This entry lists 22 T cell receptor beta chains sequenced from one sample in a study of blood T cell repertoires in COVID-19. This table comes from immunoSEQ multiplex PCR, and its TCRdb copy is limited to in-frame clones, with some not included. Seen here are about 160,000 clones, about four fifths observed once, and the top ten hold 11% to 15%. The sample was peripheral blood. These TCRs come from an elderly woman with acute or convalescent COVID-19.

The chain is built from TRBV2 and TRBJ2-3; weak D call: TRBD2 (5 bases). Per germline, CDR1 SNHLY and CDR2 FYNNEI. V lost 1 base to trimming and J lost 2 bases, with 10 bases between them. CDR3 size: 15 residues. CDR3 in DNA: TGTGCCAGCAGTGAAGGTGGAGGATTCACAGATACGCAGTATTTT. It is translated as CASSEGGGFTDTQYF. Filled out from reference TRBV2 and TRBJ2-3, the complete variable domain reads EPEVTQTPSHQVTQMGQEVILRCVPISNHLYFYWYRQILGQKVEFLVSFYNNEISEKSEIFDDQFSVERPDGSNFTLKIRSTKLEDSAMYFCASSEGGGFTDTQYFGPGTRLTVL.

The CDR3 nucleotides are TGTGCCAGCGGGAGATTCTACGAGCAGTACTTC. Encoded protein: CASGRFYEQYF. The chain combines TRBV27 with TRBJ2-7; D is perhaps TRBD2 (5 bases). The CDR3 consists of 11 residues. V was pared by 8 bases and J by 3 bases, with 8 bases between. Germline loops: CDR1 MNHEY, CDR2 SMNVEV (reference sequence).

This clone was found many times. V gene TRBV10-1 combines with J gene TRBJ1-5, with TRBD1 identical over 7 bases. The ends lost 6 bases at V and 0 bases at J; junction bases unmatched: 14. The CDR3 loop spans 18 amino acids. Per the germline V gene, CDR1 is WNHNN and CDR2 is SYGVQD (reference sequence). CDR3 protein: CASRKIPGQHYSNQPQHF. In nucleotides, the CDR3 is TGCGCCAGCAGGAAGATCCCGGGACAGCATTATAGCAATCAGCCCCAGCATTTT.

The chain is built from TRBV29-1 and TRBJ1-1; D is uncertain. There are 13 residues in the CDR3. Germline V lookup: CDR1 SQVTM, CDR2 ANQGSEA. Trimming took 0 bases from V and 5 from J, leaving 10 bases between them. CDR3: CSVEEGRGTEAFF. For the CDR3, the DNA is TGCAGCGTTGAAGAGGGCCGGGGAACTGAAGCTTTCTTT.

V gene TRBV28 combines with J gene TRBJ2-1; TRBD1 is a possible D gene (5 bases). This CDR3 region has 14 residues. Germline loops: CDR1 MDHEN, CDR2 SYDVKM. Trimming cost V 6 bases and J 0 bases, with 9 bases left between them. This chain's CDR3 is CASSLDSSYNEQFF. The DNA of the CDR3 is TGTGCCAGCAGCTTAGACAGCTCCTACAATGAGCAGTTCTTC.

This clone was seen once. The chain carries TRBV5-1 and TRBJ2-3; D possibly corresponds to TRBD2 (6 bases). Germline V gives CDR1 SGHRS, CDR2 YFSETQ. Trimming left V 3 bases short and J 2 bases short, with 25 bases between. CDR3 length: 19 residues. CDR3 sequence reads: CASSSVGASDQPFTDTQYF. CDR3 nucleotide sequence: TGCGCCAGCAGCTCCGTCGGCGCTAGCGACCAGCCCTTCACAGATACGCAGTATTTT.

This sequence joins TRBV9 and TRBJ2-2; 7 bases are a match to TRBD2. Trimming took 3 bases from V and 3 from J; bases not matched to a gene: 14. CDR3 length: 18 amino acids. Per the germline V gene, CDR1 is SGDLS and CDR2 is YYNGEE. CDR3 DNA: TGTGCCAGCAGCGCCCAACGGGGGGTTAGCGGGTACACCGGGGAGCTGTTTTTT. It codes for CASSAQRGVSGYTGELFF.

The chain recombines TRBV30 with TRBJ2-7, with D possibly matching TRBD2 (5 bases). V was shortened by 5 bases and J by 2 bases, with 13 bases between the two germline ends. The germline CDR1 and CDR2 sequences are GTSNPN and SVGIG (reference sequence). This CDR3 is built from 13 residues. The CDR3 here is CAWDRDYTYEQYF. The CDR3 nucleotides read TGTGCCTGGGACCGAGACTACACCTACGAGCAGTACTTC.

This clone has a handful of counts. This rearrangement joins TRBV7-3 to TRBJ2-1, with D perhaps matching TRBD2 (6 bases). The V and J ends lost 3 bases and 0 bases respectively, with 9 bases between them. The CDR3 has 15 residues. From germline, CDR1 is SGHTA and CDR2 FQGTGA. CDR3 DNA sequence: TGTGCCAGCAGCTTGGACTACAGCTCCTACAATGAGCAGTTCTTC. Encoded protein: CASSLDYSSYNEQFF.

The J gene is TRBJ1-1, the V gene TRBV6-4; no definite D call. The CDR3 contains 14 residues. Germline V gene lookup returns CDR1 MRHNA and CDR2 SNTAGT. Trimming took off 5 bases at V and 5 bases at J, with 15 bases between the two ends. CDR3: CASSPQLGQTEAFF. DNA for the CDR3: TGTGCCAGCAGTCCTCAACTTGGGCAGACTGAAGCTTTCTTT.

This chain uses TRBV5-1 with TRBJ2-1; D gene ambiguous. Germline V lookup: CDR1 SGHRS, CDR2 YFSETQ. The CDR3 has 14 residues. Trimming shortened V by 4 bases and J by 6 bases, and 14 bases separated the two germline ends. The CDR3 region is CASSRGPSTNEQFF. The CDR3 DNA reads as TGCGCCAGCAGCCGCGGCCCATCCACCAATGAGCAGTTCTTC.

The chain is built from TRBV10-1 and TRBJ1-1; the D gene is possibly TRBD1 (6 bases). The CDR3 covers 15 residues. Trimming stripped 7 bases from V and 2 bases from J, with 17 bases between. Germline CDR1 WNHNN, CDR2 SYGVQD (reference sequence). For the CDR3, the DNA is TGCGCCAGCAACCGAGCACAGGGCCCAAACACTGAAGCTTTCTTT. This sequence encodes CASNRAQGPNTEAFF.

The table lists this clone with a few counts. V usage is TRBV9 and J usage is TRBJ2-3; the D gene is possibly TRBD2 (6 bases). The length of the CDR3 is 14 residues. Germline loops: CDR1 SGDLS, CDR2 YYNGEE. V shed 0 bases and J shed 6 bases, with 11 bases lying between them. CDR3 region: CASSVVGSGDTQYF. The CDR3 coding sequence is TGTGCCAGCAGCGTAGTCGGGAGTGGCGATACGCAGTATTTT.

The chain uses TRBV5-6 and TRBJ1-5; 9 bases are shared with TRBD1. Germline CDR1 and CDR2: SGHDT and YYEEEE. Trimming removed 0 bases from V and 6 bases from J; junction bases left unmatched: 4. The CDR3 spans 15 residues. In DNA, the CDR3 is TGTGCCAGCAGCTTGGCCCCGACAGGGGGTCAGCCCCAGCATTTT. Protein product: CASSLAPTGGQPQHF. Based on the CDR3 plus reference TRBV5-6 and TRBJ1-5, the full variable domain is DAGVTQSPTHLIKTRGQQVTLRCSPKSGHDTVSWYQQALGQGPQFIFQYYEEEERQRGNFPDRFSGHQFPNYSSELNVNALLLGDSALYLCASSLAPTGGQPQHFGDGTRLSIL.

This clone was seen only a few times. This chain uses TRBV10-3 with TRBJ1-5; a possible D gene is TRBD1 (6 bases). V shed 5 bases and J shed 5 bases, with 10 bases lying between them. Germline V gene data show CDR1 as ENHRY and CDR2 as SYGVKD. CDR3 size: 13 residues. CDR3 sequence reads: CAISQGLDQPQHF. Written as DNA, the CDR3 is TGTGCCATCAGTCAGGGGCTCGATCAGCCCCAGCATTTT.

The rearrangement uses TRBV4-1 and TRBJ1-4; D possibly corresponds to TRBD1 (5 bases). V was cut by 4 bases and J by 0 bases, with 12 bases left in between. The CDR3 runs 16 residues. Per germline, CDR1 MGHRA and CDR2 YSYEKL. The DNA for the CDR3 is TGCGCCAGCAGCCCCAGGGAAGGGCCAACTAATGAAAAACTGTTTTTT. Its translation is CASSPREGPTNEKLFF.

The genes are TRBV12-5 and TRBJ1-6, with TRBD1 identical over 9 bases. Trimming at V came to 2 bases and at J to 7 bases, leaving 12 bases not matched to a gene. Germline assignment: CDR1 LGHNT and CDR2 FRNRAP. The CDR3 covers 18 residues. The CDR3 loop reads CASGLSLTGGRGNSPLHF. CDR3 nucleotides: TGTGCTAGTGGTTTGTCGCTAACAGGGGGCAGAGGGAATTCACCCCTCCACTTT.

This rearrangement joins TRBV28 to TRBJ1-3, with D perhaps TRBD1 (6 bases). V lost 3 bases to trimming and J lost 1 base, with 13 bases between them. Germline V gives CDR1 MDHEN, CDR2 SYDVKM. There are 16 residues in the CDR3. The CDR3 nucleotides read TGTGCCAGCAGTTTTCGCACTACAGGGTCTGGAAACACCATATATTTT. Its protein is CASSFRTTGSGNTIYF.

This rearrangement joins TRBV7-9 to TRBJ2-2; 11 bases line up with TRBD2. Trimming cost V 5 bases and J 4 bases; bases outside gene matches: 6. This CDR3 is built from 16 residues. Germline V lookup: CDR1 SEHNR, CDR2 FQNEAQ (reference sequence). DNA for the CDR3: TGTGCCAGCAGCGCCACTAGCGGGGGACTCACCGGGGAGCTGTTTTTT. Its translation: CASSATSGGLTGELFF. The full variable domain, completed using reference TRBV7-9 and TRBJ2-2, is DTGVSQNPRHKITKRGQNVTFRCDPISEHNRLYWYRQTLGQGPEFLTYFQNEAQLEKSRLLSDRFSAERPKGSFSTLEIQRTEQGDSAMYLCASSATSGGLTGELFFGEGSRLTVL.

This CDR3 reads CASSLGQSTGELFF. In nucleotides, the CDR3 is TGCGCCAGCAGCTTGGGACAGTCCACCGGGGAGCTGTTTTTT. This sequence joins TRBV5-1 and TRBJ2-2; D may be TRBD1 (5 bases). There are 14 residues in the CDR3. In germline, CDR1 is SGHRS, CDR2 YFSETQ. Trimming took 0 bases from V and 4 from J, leaving 7 bases between them.

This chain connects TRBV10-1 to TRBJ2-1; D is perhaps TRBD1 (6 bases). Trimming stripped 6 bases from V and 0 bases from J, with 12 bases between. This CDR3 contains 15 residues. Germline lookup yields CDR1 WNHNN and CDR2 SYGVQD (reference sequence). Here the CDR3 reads CASSTDRRSYNEQFF. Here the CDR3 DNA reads TGCGCCAGCAGCACCGACAGGCGCTCCTACAATGAGCAGTTCTTC.

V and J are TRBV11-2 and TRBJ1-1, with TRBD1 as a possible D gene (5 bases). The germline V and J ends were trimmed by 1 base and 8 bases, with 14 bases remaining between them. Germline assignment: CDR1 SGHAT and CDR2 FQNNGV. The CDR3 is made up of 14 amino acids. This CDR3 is CASSLGGGFFEAFF. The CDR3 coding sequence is TGTGCCAGCAGCTTAGGGGGGGGATTTTTCGAAGCTTTCTTT.